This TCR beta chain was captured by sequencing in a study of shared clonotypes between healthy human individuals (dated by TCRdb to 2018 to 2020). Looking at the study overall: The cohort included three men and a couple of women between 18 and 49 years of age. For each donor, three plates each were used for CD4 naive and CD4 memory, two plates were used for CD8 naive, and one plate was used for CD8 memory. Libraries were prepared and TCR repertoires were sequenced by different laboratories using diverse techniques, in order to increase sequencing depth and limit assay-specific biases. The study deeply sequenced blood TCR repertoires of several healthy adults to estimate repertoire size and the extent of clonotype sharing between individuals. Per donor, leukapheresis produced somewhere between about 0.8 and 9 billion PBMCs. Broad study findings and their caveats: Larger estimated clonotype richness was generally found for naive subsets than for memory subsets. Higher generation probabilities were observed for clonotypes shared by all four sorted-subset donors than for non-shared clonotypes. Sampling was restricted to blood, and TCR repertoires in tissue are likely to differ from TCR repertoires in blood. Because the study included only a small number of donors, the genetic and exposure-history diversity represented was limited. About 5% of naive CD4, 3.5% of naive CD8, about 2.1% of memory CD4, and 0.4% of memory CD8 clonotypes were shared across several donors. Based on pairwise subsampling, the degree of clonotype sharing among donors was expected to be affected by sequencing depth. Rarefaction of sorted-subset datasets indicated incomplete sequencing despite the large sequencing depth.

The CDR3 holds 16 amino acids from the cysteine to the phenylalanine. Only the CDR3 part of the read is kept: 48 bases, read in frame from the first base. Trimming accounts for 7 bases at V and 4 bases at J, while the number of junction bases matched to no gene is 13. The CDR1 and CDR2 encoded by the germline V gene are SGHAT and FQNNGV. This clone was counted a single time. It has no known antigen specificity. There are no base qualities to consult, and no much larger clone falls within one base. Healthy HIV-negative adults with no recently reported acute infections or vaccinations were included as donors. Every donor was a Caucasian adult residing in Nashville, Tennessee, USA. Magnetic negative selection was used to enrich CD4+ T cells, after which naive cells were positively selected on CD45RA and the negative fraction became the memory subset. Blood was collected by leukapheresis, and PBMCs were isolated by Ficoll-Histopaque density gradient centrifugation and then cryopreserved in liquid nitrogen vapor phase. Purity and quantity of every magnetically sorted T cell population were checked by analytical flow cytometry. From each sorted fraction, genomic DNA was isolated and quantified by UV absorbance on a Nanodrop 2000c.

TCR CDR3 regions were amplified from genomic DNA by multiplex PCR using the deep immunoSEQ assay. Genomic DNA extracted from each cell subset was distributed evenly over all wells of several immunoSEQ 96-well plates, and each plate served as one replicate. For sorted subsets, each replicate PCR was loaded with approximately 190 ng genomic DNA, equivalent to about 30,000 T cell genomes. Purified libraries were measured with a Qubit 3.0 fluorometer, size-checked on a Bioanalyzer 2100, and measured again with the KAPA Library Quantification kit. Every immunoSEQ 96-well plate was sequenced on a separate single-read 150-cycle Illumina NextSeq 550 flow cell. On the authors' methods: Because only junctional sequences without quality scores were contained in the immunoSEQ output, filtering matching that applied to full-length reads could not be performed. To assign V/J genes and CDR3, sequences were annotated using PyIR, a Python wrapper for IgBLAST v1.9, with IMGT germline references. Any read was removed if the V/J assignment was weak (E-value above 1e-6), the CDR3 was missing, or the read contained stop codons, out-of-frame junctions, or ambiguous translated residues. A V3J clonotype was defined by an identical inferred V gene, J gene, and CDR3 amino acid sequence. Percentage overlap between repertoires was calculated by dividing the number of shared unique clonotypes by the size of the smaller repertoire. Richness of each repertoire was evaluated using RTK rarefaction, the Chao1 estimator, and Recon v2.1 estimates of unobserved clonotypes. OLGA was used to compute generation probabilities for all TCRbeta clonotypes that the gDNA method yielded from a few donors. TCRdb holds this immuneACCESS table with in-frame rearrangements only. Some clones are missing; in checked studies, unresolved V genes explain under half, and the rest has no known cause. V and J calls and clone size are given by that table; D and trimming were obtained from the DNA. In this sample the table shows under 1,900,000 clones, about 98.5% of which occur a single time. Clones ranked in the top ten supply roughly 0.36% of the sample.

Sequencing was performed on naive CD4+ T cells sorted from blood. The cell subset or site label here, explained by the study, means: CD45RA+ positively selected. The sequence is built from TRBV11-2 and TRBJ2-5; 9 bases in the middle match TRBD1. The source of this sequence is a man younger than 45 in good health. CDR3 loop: CASIKSGTGKRETQYF. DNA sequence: TGTGCCAGCATCAAATCGGGGACAGGGAAGAGAGAGACCCAGTACTTC.